This T cell receptor beta chain is from a study of blood T cell repertoires in COVID-19. The CDR3 runs 16 residues. Between the trimmed V and J ends, which lost 4 bases and 1 base, there was a span of 15 bases. Germline CDR1 reads SEHNR; CDR2 reads FQNEAQ (reference sequence). Clones were read by immunoSEQ multiplex PCR, and TCRdb kept only the in-frame ones, dropping some. The sample shows approximately 440,000 clones, about 87% of them seen only once. Seattle's cohort entered during active infection and was followed longitudinally. The chain carries TRBV7-9 and TRBJ2-3; possibly TRBD1 for D (6 bases). This TCR derives from a woman between 45 and 60 years old with COVID-19, enrolled during active disease. The sample consisted of peripheral blood. This chain's CDR3 is CASSSAVAGGTDTQYF. In DNA form, the CDR3 reads TGTGCCAGCAGCTCCGCCGTGGCAGGGGGCACAGATACGCAGTATTTT.